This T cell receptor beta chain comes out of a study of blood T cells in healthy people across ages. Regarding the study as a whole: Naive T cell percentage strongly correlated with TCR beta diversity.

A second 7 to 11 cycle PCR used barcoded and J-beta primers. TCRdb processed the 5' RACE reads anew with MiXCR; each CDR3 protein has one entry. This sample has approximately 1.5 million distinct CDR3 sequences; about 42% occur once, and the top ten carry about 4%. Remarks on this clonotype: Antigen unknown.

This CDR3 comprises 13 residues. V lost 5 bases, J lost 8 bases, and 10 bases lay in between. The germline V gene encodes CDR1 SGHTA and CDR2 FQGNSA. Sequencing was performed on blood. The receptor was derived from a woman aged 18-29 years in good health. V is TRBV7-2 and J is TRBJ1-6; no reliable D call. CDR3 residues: CASSQFLHSPLHF. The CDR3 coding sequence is TGTGCCAGCAGCCAGTTCCTTCATTCACCCCTCCACTTT.